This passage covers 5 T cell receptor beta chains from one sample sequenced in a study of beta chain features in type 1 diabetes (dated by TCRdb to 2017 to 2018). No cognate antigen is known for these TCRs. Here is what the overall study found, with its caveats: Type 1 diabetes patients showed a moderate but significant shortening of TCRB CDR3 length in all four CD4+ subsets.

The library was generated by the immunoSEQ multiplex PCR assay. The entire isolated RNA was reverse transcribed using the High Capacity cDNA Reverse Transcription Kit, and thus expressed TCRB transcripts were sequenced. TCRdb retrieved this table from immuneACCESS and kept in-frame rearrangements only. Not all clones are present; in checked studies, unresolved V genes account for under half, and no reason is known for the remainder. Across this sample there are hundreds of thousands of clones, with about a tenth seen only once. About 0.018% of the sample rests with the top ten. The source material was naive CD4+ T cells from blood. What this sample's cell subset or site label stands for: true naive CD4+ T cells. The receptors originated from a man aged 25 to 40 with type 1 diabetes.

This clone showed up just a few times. CDR3 sequence reads: CASSSRGAPYNEQFF. The CDR3 nucleotides read TGTGCCAGCAGCTCCCGGGGGGCCCCCTACAATGAGCAGTTCTTC. This chain connects TRBV7-3 to TRBJ2-1; possible D gene TRBD2, 7 bases. The ends were cut back, 4 bases at V and 2 bases at J, with 12 bases in the middle. The germline V gene encodes CDR1 SGHTA and CDR2 FQGTGA. CDR3 length equals 15 residues.

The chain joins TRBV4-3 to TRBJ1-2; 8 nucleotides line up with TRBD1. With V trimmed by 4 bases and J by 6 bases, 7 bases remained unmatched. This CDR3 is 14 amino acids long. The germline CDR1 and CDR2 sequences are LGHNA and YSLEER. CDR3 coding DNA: TGCGCCAGCAGCCCCCGGACAGGGAGGAATGGCTACACCTTC. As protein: CASSPRTGRNGYTF.

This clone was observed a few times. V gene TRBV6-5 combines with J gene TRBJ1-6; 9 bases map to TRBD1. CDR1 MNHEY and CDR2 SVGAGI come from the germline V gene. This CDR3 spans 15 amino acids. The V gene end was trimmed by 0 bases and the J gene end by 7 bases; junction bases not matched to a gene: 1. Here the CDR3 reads CASSYSGTGNSPLHF. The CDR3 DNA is TGTGCCAGCAGTTACTCCGGGACAGGGAATTCACCCCTCCACTTT.

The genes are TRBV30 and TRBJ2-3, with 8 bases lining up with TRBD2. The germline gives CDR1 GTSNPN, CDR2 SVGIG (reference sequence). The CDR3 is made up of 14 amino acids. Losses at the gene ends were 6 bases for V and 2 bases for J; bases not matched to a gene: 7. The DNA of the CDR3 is TGTGCCTGCTCCCGGGGGGGGTTCACAGATACGCAGTATTTT. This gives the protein CACSRGGFTDTQYF.

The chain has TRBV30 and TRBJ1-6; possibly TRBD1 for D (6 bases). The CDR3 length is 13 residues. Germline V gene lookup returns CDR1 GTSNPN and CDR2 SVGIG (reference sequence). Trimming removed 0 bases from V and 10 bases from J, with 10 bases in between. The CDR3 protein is CAWSVTGLSPLHF. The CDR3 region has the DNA TGTGCCTGGAGTGTCACAGGGTTGTCACCCCTCCACTTT.